Each of the 30 T cell receptor beta chains below was sequenced from the same sample in a study of shared clonotypes between healthy human individuals. Method: immunoSEQ multiplex PCR; TCRdb's copy keeps in-frame clones and lacks some. The table has 2 million to 2.5 million clones, approximately 95% seen once. Sequenced input: naive CD4+ T cells from PBMCs. Stated subset: CD45RA+ positively selected. Every receptor here comes from a man younger than 30 in good health. Some clones in this sample may be carry-over from other donors' samples.

CDR3: CASSIESAPQHF. The CDR3 DNA follows: TGTGCCAGTAGTATAGAATCGGCGCCCCAGCATTTT. The J gene is TRBJ1-5, the V gene TRBV19; no firm D call. V was clipped by 0 bases and J by 9 bases, with 6 bases between them. CDR3 length: 12 residues. Germline-derived CDR1 and CDR2 are LNHDA and SQIVND (reference sequence).

This chain connects TRBV5-6 to TRBJ2-1; perhaps TRBD2 as D (5 bases). The CDR3 extends over 13 amino acids. The germline V gene has CDR1 SGHDT and CDR2 YYEEEE. Deletions cut 4 bases from V and 9 bases from J, with 14 bases between. DNA of the CDR3: TGTGCCAGCAGCCTGGACTCAGGACCTGAGCAGTTCTTC. Its translation: CASSLDSGPEQFF.

This chain uses TRBV5-6 with TRBJ2-7, with D uncertain. Germline lookup yields CDR1 SGHDT and CDR2 YYEEEE. Trimming cost V 0 bases and J 0 bases, with 19 bases left between them. This CDR3 contains 18 residues. CDR3 DNA sequence: TGTGCCAGCAGCTTGGCCGGGCGATATGGGTCTAGCTCCTACGAGCAGTACTTC. It specifies CASSLAGRYGSSSYEQYF.

The CDR3, as DNA: TGTGCCTGGAGCCATGGGTCAGGTTCCTACGAGCAGTACTTC. It translates to CAWSHGSGSYEQYF. This chain joins TRBV30 and TRBJ2-5; no clear D gene. The J call may be faulty, since TRBJ2-7 better matches the DNA end. The CDR3 extends over 14 amino acids. From germline, CDR1 is GTSNPN and CDR2 SVGIG (reference sequence).

This clone turned up a few times. The rearrangement uses TRBV6-5 and TRBJ1-2; a possible D gene is TRBD1 (5 bases). Trimming cost V 6 bases and J 3 bases, with 11 bases left between them. The CDR3 extends over 13 amino acids. CDR1 is MNHEY and CDR2 is SVGAGI in the germline V gene. The CDR3 here is CASRRDRYYGYTF. The CDR3 nucleotides read TGTGCCAGCAGAAGGGACCGATACTATGGCTACACCTTC.

This chain uses TRBV13 with TRBJ1-2, with 8 bases that match TRBD1. The trim removed 5 bases at V and 3 bases at J, leaving 17 bases unmatched. Germline V gene data show CDR1 as PRHDT and CDR2 as FYEKMQ (reference sequence). The CDR3 contains 18 residues. The DNA of the CDR3 is TGTGCCAGCAGCCGGACAGGGAGGACGCGGTCTGAGGACTATGGCTACACCTTC. Amino acids: CASSRTGRTRSEDYGYTF.

The V gene is TRBV15, the J gene TRBJ1-5; TRBD1 is a possible D gene (5 bases). The CDR3 runs to 17 residues. Germline lookup yields CDR1 LNHNV and CDR2 YYDKDF (reference sequence). V lost 2 bases and J 5 bases, leaving 19 bases between the germline ends. CDR3 in amino acids: CATSRYYRGEKDQPQHF. The CDR3 DNA sequence: TGTGCCACCAGCAGATACTACCGGGGGGAGAAGGATCAGCCCCAGCATTTT.

The rearrangement links TRBV28 to TRBJ2-7, with a possible D match to TRBD1 (5 bases). Germline V CDR1 and CDR2: MDHEN, SYDVKM. The CDR3 consists of 13 residues. The V end was cut by 10 bases, the J end by 3 bases, with 16 bases between. The CDR3 here is CATQDRGRYEQYF. The CDR3 nucleotides read TGTGCCACCCAAGACAGAGGACGCTACGAGCAGTACTTC.

The chain is built from TRBV4-3 and TRBJ2-1, with TRBD2 identical over 7 bases. This CDR3 is 19 amino acids long. V was pared by 1 base and J by 1 base, with 13 bases of the junction left unmatched. Germline CDR1 and CDR2: LGHNA and YSLEER. CDR3 region: CASSQVYGAGEGSYNEQFF. The CDR3 DNA reads as TGCGCCAGCAGCCAAGTCTACGGGGCGGGAGAGGGATCCTACAATGAGCAGTTCTTC.

The genes are TRBV18 and TRBJ1-1; D possibly corresponds to TRBD1 (5 bases). This CDR3 comprises 14 residues. Germline V gene lookup returns CDR1 KGHSH and CDR2 LQKENI. Trimming removed 3 bases at V and 5 bases at J, with 13 bases between. CDR3 in amino acids: CASSPYGGGTEAFF. DNA for the CDR3: TGTGCCAGCTCACCGTACGGGGGGGGGACTGAAGCTTTCTTT. The full variable domain, completed using reference TRBV18 and TRBJ1-1, is NAGVMQNPRHLVRRRGQEARLRCSPMKGHSHVYWYRQLPEEGLKFMVYLQKENIIDESGMPKERFSAEFPKEGPSILRIQQVVRGDSAAYFCASSPYGGGTEAFFGQGTRLTVV.

In the case of this clone: This same CDR3 is encoded by further DNA sequences in the sample. The chain joins TRBV5-1 to TRBJ2-1; 11 nucleotides align to TRBD2. CDR1 and CDR2 (germline): SGHRS, YFSETQ. The CDR3 consists of 15 residues. Unmatched junction bases numbered 3, after V lost 4 bases and J lost 3 bases. The CDR3 protein is CASSPGLAVYNEQFF. CDR3 sequence (DNA): TGCGCCAGCAGCCCGGGACTAGCGGTCTACAATGAGCAGTTCTTC.

CDR3 coding DNA: TGTGCCTGGTTGGCGGGAGCTAAAGAGCAGTACTTC. Translation gives CAWLAGAKEQYF. The rearrangement uses TRBV30 and TRBJ2-7; 7 nucleotides agree with TRBD2. V lost 5 bases and J lost 7; bases outside the gene matches: 8. The CDR3 sequence is 12 residues long. CDR1 GTSNPN and CDR2 SVGIG come from the germline V gene (reference sequence).

V gene TRBV15 combines with J gene TRBJ2-3; D is tentatively TRBD1 or TRBD2 (5 bases each). V gave up 1 base and J gave up 5 bases, with 10 bases separating them. CDR3 length: 14 residues. Looked up from germline, CDR1 is LNHNV and CDR2 is YYDKDF (reference sequence). This CDR3 is CATSRGDEIDTQYF. Here the CDR3 DNA reads TGTGCCACCAGCAGAGGGGACGAGATAGATACGCAGTATTTT.

The rearrangement joins TRBV27 to TRBJ1-6; D is unclear. The CDR3 loop spans 14 amino acids. Per germline, CDR1 MNHEY and CDR2 SMNVEV (reference sequence). V gave up 7 bases and J gave up 6 bases, with 13 bases separating them. The CDR3 bases are TGTGCCAGCACTACCAGCAGTTTTAATTCACCCCTCCACTTT. Protein: CASTTSSFNSPLHF.

V and J are TRBV5-4 and TRBJ2-2; 10 bases match TRBD2. The V gene end was trimmed by 0 bases and the J gene end by 4 bases; junction bases not matched to a gene: 9. This CDR3 has 18 amino acids. Germline V gene sequence: CDR1 SGHNT, CDR2 YYREEE (reference sequence). CDR3 sequence reads: CASSLGPKSGRGTGELFF. CDR3 nucleotides: TGTGCCAGCAGCTTGGGCCCAAAGAGCGGGAGGGGCACCGGGGAGCTGTTTTTT.

The chain links TRBV6-5 to TRBJ1-2; D is undetermined. With 4 bases removed from V and 0 bases from J, the gap between germline ends came to 12 bases. Germline loops: CDR1 MNHEY, CDR2 SVGAGI. The CDR3 spans 15 residues. CDR3 sequence: CASSLGSEPNYGYTF. The CDR3 nucleotides are TGTGCCAGCAGTTTAGGGTCAGAACCTAACTATGGCTACACCTTC.

Notes on this clone: Germline is not matched at one junction end, which may reflect a read error. CDR3 nucleotide sequence: TGCGCCAGCAGCTTGATGGTAGCGGGACCGGGAAACTTC. As protein: CASSLMVAGPGNF. V is TRBV5-1 and J is TRBJ2-7, with 8 positions matching TRBD2. The CDR3 covers 13 residues. CDR1 is SGHRS, CDR2 YFSETQ, per germline. Drawing the rest from reference TRBV5-1 and TRBJ2-7, the complete variable domain is KAGVTQTPRYLIKTRGQQVTLSCSPISGHRSVSWYQQTPGQGLQFLFEYFSETQRNKGNFPGRFSGRQFSNSRSEMNVSTLELGDSALYLCASSLMVAGPGNFGPGTRLTVT.

The gene calls are TRBV5-1 and TRBJ1-1, with D unclear. This CDR3 spans 14 amino acids. CDR1 is SGHRS, CDR2 YFSETQ, per germline. The germline V and J ends were trimmed by 2 bases and 1 base, with 9 bases remaining between them. The CDR3 reads CASSFMSGNTEAFF. The CDR3 coding sequence is TGCGCCAGCAGCTTTATGTCAGGGAACACTGAAGCTTTCTTT.

Comment on this clone: Other nucleotide sequences in the sample specify the same CDR3. The chain carries TRBV28 and TRBJ2-3; D is ambiguous. V lost 1 base and J lost 4, with 6 bases in between. This CDR3 comprises 13 residues. Germline CDR1 MDHEN, CDR2 SYDVKM. The CDR3 DNA reads as TGTGCCAGCAGTTTATTATCGGCAGATACGCAGTATTTT. Translation gives CASSLLSADTQYF.

This chain joins TRBV4-1 and TRBJ2-1; TRBD2 matches 9 bases. CDR1 MGHRA and CDR2 YSYEKL come from the germline V gene. The V gene end was trimmed by 4 bases and the J gene end by 5 bases; junction bases not matched to a gene: 6. This CDR3 spans 15 amino acids. The CDR3 sequence is CASSPGRLADNEQFF. The DNA for the CDR3 is TGCGCCAGCAGCCCAGGGAGACTAGCGGACAATGAGCAGTTCTTC.

This sequence joins TRBV9 and TRBJ2-7; D is undetermined. The CDR3 sequence is 16 residues long. Trimming shortened V by 0 bases and J by 0 bases, and 13 bases separated the two germline ends. Per germline, CDR1 SGDLS and CDR2 YYNGEE. The CDR3 coding sequence is TGTGCCAGCAGCGTAGGTCAGACGCTTAACTCCTACGAGCAGTACTTC. Amino acid sequence: CASSVGQTLNSYEQYF.

V is TRBV28 and J is TRBJ1-1; D is unresolved. The CDR3 has 14 amino acids. The V gene's germline CDR1 is MDHEN and CDR2 SYDVKM. The germline V and J ends were trimmed by 1 base and 1 base, with 7 bases remaining between them. The CDR3 is CASSLLSRNTEAFF. The CDR3, as DNA: TGTGCCAGCAGTTTATTGAGTAGGAACACTGAAGCTTTCTTT.

This chain joins TRBV28 and TRBJ2-7, with D unclear. The CDR3 has 14 residues. Trimming removed 6 bases at V and 6 bases at J, with 18 bases between. In germline, CDR1 is MDHEN, CDR2 SYDVKM. The CDR3 sequence: CASRVDAVFGEQYF. The CDR3 DNA reads as TGTGCCAGCAGAGTGGACGCGGTCTTCGGCGAGCAGTACTTC.

The V gene is TRBV7-2, the J gene TRBJ1-2; D is unclear. Germline V gene data show CDR1 as SGHTA and CDR2 as FQGNSA. The V and J ends lost 7 bases and 3 bases respectively, with 15 bases between them. The CDR3 totals 14 residues. CDR3 nucleotides: TGTGCCAGCACGCGGATGGTCGTGGACTATGGCTACACCTTC. Its protein product is CASTRMVVDYGYTF. Variable domain in full (rest from reference TRBV7-2 and TRBJ1-2): GAGVSQSPSNKVTEKGKDVELRCDPISGHTALYWYRQSLGQGLEFLIYFQGNSAPDKSGLPSDRFSAERTGGSVSTLTIQRTQQEDSAVYLCASTRMVVDYGYTFGSGTRLTVV.

This rearrangement joins TRBV7-8 to TRBJ2-2; D is perhaps TRBD2 (6 bases). Germline CDR1 reads SGHVS; CDR2 reads FQNEAQ. The CDR3 is 15 amino acids. V gave up 3 bases and J gave up 1 base, with 9 bases separating them. The CDR3 sequence is CASSFAGRNTGELFF. CDR3 nucleotide sequence: TGTGCCAGCAGCTTTGCGGGACGGAACACCGGGGAGCTGTTTTTT.

The V and J genes are TRBV27 and TRBJ1-1; possibly TRBD1 for D (6 bases). The germline CDR1 and CDR2 sequences are MNHEY and SMNVEV (reference sequence). V was pared by 5 bases and J by 5 bases, with 18 bases between. This CDR3 spans 15 amino acids. The CDR3, as DNA: TGTGCCAGCAGTCCATGGACGGAGGGGGGAACTGAAGCTTTCTTT. This translates into CASSPWTEGGTEAFF.

The chain is built from TRBV7-2 and TRBJ2-2, with a tentative D call TRBD2 (5 bases). Germline assignment: CDR1 SGHTA and CDR2 FQGNSA. Trimming stripped 5 bases from V and 6 bases from J, with 19 bases between. This CDR3 contains 16 residues. The CDR3 DNA follows: TGTGCCAGCAGCCCACGGCCCCTCACTAGTTCCGGGGAGCTGTTTTTT. Amino acid sequence: CASSPRPLTSSGELFF.

The count of this clone is one. The chain has TRBV29-1 and TRBJ2-3; the match to TRBD2 covers 8 bases. V lost 8 bases and J lost 3; bases outside the gene matches: 13. This CDR3 is built from 15 residues. CDR1 SQVTM and CDR2 ANQGSEA come from the germline V gene. The CDR3: CSTREAGAGTDTQYF. The CDR3 DNA is TGCAGCACCCGGGAAGCGGGAGCGGGGACAGATACGCAGTATTTT.

The genes are TRBV28 and TRBJ1-1; 7 bases are a match to TRBD1. CDR3 size: 16 residues. V lost 7 bases to trimming and J lost 3 bases; unmatched junction nucleotides: 14. From germline, CDR1 is MDHEN and CDR2 SYDVKM. The CDR3 region is CASTIKGETGHTEAFF. CDR3 bases: TGTGCCAGCACCATTAAGGGGGAGACAGGGCACACTGAAGCTTTCTTT.

The J gene is TRBJ2-5, the V gene TRBV9, with a tentative D call TRBD1 (7 bases). Germline CDR1 reads SGDLS; CDR2 reads YYNGEE. V lost 3 bases and J lost 5, with 17 bases in between. The CDR3 is made up of 15 amino acids. The DNA for the CDR3 is TGTGCCAGCAGCGAGGGGGCGGGAAGTGGGGAGACCCAGTACTTC. Protein: CASSEGAGSGETQYF. Combining the CDR3 with reference TRBV9 and TRBJ2-5 gives the whole variable domain DSGVTQTPKHLITATGQRVTLRCSPRSGDLSVYWYQQSLDQGLQFLIQYYNGEERAKGNILERFSAQQFPDLHSELNLSSLELGDSALYFCASSEGAGSGETQYFGPGTRLLVL.